The 22 T cell receptor beta chains in this list originate from one sample, sequenced in a study of T cell repertoires in cytomegalovirus infection (dated by TCRdb to the late 2010s). These receptors have no known antigen. Sequencer: Illumina HiSeq 1500. TCRdb handled the public reads itself, with Q25 trimming in fastp and clone calling in MiXCR, and kept productive beta chains. Entries that share a CDR3 protein sequence are merged under the most common genes and DNA. The sample table lists approximately 470,000 distinct CDR3 sequences, roughly 42% of them with a count of one. The ten largest make up about two fifths of the sample. The treatment or condition label on this specimen signifies: in vitro stimulation with specific CMV peptide epitopes to enrich CMV-specific T cells. The sequences come from cultured PBMCs, collected from culture after CMV antigen stimulation. Receptor source: a human donor in good health (CMV status not recorded). Some clones in this sample may be carry-over from other donors' samples.

V is TRBV24-1 and J is TRBJ2-3, with 10 bases matching TRBD2. Losses at the gene ends were 3 bases for V and 7 bases for J; bases not matched to a gene: 15. The length of the CDR3 is 18 residues. Per the germline V gene, CDR1 is KGHDR and CDR2 is SFDVKD. The CDR3, as DNA: TGTGCCACCAGTGATCCGCCTAGCGGGGGCATAGAGGCAAATACGCAGTATTTT. Amino acids: CATSDPPSGGIEANTQYF.

This sequence joins TRBV2 and TRBJ1-1; D ambiguous. CDR3 length: 15 residues. Trimming removed 5 bases from V and 1 base from J, with 14 bases in between. Germline V gene data show CDR1 as SNHLY and CDR2 as FYNNEI. CDR3 sequence reads: CASSYSRGPNTEAFF. Here the CDR3 DNA reads TGTGCCAGCAGTTATAGTCGGGGTCCGAACACTGAAGCTTTCTTT.

This clonotype occurred many times. This chain joins TRBV7-2 and TRBJ2-7; 7 bases agree with TRBD2. Germline lookup yields CDR1 SGHTA and CDR2 FQGNSA. This CDR3 region has 14 residues. Trimming at V came to 8 bases and at J to 5 bases, leaving 12 bases not matched to a gene. CDR3 DNA: TGTGCCAGCGAACCTTGGGGGGGATCCCACGAGCAGTACTTC. This translates into CASEPWGGSHEQYF.

This clonotype was seen a few times. The CDR3 region is CASSERGTGALHTEAFF. CDR3 DNA sequence: TGTGCCAGCAGCGAACGAGGGACAGGGGCCCTCCACACTGAAGCTTTCTTT. The rearrangement joins TRBV7-2 to TRBJ1-1, with 10 positions matching TRBD1. This CDR3 is built from 17 residues. CDR1 and CDR2 (germline): SGHTA, FQGNSA. With 5 bases clipped from V and 3 bases from J, the junction kept 12 bases outside the gene matches.

The J gene is TRBJ1-2, the V gene TRBV12-3 or TRBV12-4; D uncertain. This CDR3 has 15 amino acids. The germline V and J ends were trimmed by 1 base and 4 bases, with 13 bases remaining between them. The CDR3 DNA reads as TGTGCCAGCAGTTTAGGGGCAGACCTTCTCTATGGCTACACCTTC. Its protein product is CASSLGADLLYGYTF.

The chain couples TRBV2 to TRBJ2-2; D uncertain. The CDR3 covers 16 residues. Trimming took off 5 bases at V and 0 bases at J, with 13 bases between the two ends. The germline gives CDR1 SNHLY, CDR2 FYNNEI. The CDR3 sequence: CASSIFNRANTGELFF. The CDR3 DNA sequence: TGTGCCAGCAGTATTTTCAATAGAGCGAACACCGGGGAGCTGTTTTTT.

A few counts support this clonotype. The V gene is TRBV25-1, the J gene TRBJ2-3; D possibly corresponds to TRBD2 (6 bases). With 5 bases removed from V and 4 bases from J, the gap between germline ends came to 13 bases. Germline CDR1 reads MGHDK; CDR2 reads SYGVNS. The CDR3 is 14 amino acids. CDR3 loop: CASSRRERADTQYF. The CDR3 DNA follows: TGTGCCAGCAGTAGGAGGGAGAGGGCAGATACGCAGTATTTT.

The chain employs TRBV11-3 and TRBJ2-3; weak D call: TRBD1 (5 bases). Trimming removed 6 bases from V and 1 base from J, with 11 bases in between. The CDR3 runs to 14 residues. Germline values: CDR1 SGHNT, CDR2 YENEEA. The CDR3 nucleotides read TGTGCCAGCAGTCAGACCAGGGGCACAGATACGCAGTATTTT. Translating it yields CASSQTRGTDTQYF.

The genes are TRBV20-1 and TRBJ2-4; no firm D call. Trimming removed 0 bases from V and 4 bases from J, with 19 bases in between. CDR1 and CDR2 from the germline V gene are DFQATT and SNEGSKA (reference sequence). The CDR3 has 17 amino acids. CDR3 loop: CSAREPPGPGRKNIQYF. DNA of the CDR3: TGCAGTGCTAGAGAACCACCGGGCCCCGGGCGTAAAAACATTCAGTACTTC.

This chain joins TRBV6-2 or TRBV6-3 and TRBJ2-5; D is perhaps TRBD2 (6 bases). Germline V lookup: CDR1 MNHEY, CDR2 SVGEGT. The V and J ends lost 5 bases and 3 bases respectively, with 22 bases between them. This CDR3 has 17 residues. The CDR3 is CASSPDPFRREKETQYF. The CDR3 DNA follows: TGTGCCAGCAGTCCCGACCCCTTTAGGAGGGAGAAAGAGACCCAGTACTTC.

In DNA, the CDR3 is TGTGCCAGCACCCAACAGGGGTCCAATGAGCAGTTCTTC. Amino acids: CASTQQGSNEQFF. This chain joins TRBV6-2 or TRBV6-3 and TRBJ2-1; TRBD1 matches at 7 bases. This CDR3 has 13 amino acids. Germline loops: CDR1 MNHEY, CDR2 SVGEGT. The V and J ends lost 7 bases and 6 bases, in that order; junction bases with no gene match: 6.

V and J are TRBV7-6 and TRBJ1-4; D may be TRBD1 (6 bases). The germline CDR1 and CDR2 sequences are SGHVS and FNYEAQ. The CDR3 has 15 residues. The ends were cut back, 4 bases at V and 8 bases at J, with 17 bases in the middle. The CDR3 coding sequence is TGTGCCAGCAGCTCCTGGGAGGGACACGGAGAAAAACTGTTTTTT. This gives the protein CASSSWEGHGEKLFF. The full variable domain, rest sourced from reference TRBV7-6 and TRBJ1-4, is GAGVSQSPRYKVTKRGQDVALRCDPISGHVSLYWYRQALGQGPEFLTYFNYEAQQDKSGLPNDRFSAERPEGSISTLTIQRTEQRDSAMYRCASSSWEGHGEKLFFGSGTQLSVL.

This chain connects TRBV7-2 to TRBJ1-2; D is uncertain. V lost 1 base to trimming and J lost 4 bases, with 7 bases between them. The CDR3 length is 13 residues. CDR1 SGHTA and CDR2 FQGNSA come from the germline V gene. CDR3 DNA sequence: TGTGCCAGCAGCTTAGTCGTAACCTATGGCTACACCTTC. Translated, it gives CASSLVVTYGYTF.

This clonotype was counted only a few times. The rearrangement links TRBV5-6 to TRBJ2-5, with unresolved D. The CDR3 contains 14 residues. The V end lost 4 bases, the J end lost 2 bases, and 12 bases lay between the germline ends. The germline V gene has CDR1 SGHDT and CDR2 YYEEEE. DNA of the CDR3: TGTGCCAGCAGCCCGCTGGGGAATCAAGAGACCCAGTACTTC. Its protein product is CASSPLGNQETQYF.

This clonotype was seen more than once but under ten times. The V and J genes are TRBV7-4 and TRBJ1-2, with D perhaps matching TRBD1 (6 bases). This CDR3 is 15 amino acids long. Trimming left V 5 bases short and J 8 bases short, with 21 bases between. CDR1 SGHVT and CDR2 SQSDAQ come from the germline V gene. The CDR3 bases are TGTGCCAGCAGCCTGCAACGTACAGGGTCGGAGGGCTACACCTTC. This codes for CASSLQRTGSEGYTF.

The chain employs TRBV5-4 and TRBJ2-6; D call uncertain. V was cut by 6 bases and J by 0 bases, with 7 bases left in between. CDR3 size: 14 residues. Germline-derived CDR1 and CDR2 are SGHNT and YYREEE (reference sequence). Written as DNA, the CDR3 is TGTGCCAGCAACCCGAACTCTGGGGCCAACGTCCTGACTTTC. Translated, it gives CASNPNSGANVLTF. The full variable domain, rest sourced from reference TRBV5-4 and TRBJ2-6, is ETGVTQSPTHLIKTRGQQVTLRCSSQSGHNTVSWYQQALGQGPQFIFQYYREEENGRGNFPPRFSGLQFPNYSSELNVNALELDDSALYLCASNPNSGANVLTFGAGSRLTVL.

The count of this clonotype is one. J is TRBJ2-3 and V is TRBV2; no definite D call. Germline values: CDR1 SNHLY, CDR2 FYNNEI. Trimming took 1 base from V and 0 from J, leaving 14 bases between them. The length of the CDR3 is 17 residues. CDR3 amino acids: CASSEGGTTISTDTQYF. CDR3 sequence (DNA): TGTGCCAGCAGTGAAGGGGGAACGACAATTAGCACAGATACGCAGTATTTT.

The CDR3 is CASRWRGRSYGYTF. CDR3 coding DNA: TGTGCCAGCCGGTGGCGGGGGCGTAGCTATGGCTACACCTTC. The rearrangement links TRBV6-1 to TRBJ1-2; D might be TRBD1 (6 bases). Germline CDR1 MNHNS, CDR2 SASEGT. The CDR3 totals 14 residues. Trimming pared 8 bases from V and 4 bases from J, leaving 17 bases between.

The chain links TRBV19 to TRBJ1-6, with D unclear. Germline V gene data show CDR1 as LNHDA and CDR2 as SQIVND (reference sequence). There are 13 residues in the CDR3. Deletions cut 7 bases from V and 5 bases from J, with 9 bases between. The CDR3 DNA is TGTGCCAGTAAAAGGAATGATAATTCACCCCTCCACTTT. It encodes CASKRNDNSPLHF.

CDR3 nucleotide sequence: TGTGCCAGTAGCGCCCAGGGGGCGTCTTCCACTGAAGCTTTCTTT. This translates into CASSAQGASSTEAFF. This rearrangement joins TRBV19 to TRBJ1-1; 8 nucleotides line up with TRBD1. This CDR3 has 15 amino acids. Trimming removed 6 bases from V and 4 bases from J; junction bases left unmatched: 10. The germline V gene has CDR1 LNHDA and CDR2 SQIVND (reference sequence).

The chain has TRBV2 and TRBJ2-3, with 9 bases that match TRBD2. Germline V gene sequence: CDR1 SNHLY, CDR2 FYNNEI. J lost 3 bases, V lost 8 bases, and 12 bases had no gene match. There are 16 residues in the CDR3. The CDR3 loop is CASAPRAAGGTDTQYF. The CDR3 nucleotides are TGTGCCAGCGCCCCCCGGGCAGCGGGGGGAACAGATACGCAGTATTTT.

This clonotype was counted only a few times. The rearrangement uses TRBV7-6 and TRBJ2-1; TRBD2 matches 12 bases. There are 18 residues in the CDR3. With 6 bases clipped from V and 7 bases from J, the junction kept 16 bases outside the gene matches. The germline V gene encodes CDR1 SGHVS and CDR2 FNYEAQ. CDR3 DNA sequence: TGTGCCAGCAGTTATGTCGCCCTAGCGGGAGGGCCAGGGAATGAGCAGTTCTTC. This codes for CASSYVALAGGPGNEQFF.